This T cell receptor beta chain was identified in a study of early T cells in non-severe SARS-CoV-2 infection (dated by TCRdb to the early 2020s). With respect to the entire study: TCR sequencing used bulk RNA from unsorted whole blood, so alpha and beta chains could not be paired.

This clonotype was counted at least ten times. It has no known antigen specificity. Base qualities are missing; no much larger clone stands one base away. The study was a case-control design nested within a healthcare worker cohort in London, UK, with weekly nasopharyngeal swab PCR tests and blood sampling. Healthcare workers were recruited between 23 and 31 March 2020, during the week of the UK lockdown, and were followed weekly for up to roughly 15 weeks. Library preparation used 5' RACE. The sequencing machine was a NextSeq 500. To correct for sequencing error and PCR bias, the TCR library protocol tagged individual cDNA molecules with unique molecular identifiers. TCR alpha and beta chains were both sequenced, and the abundances of alpha and beta sequences in each sample were closely correlated with each other. The paper's processing steps were these. Decombinator V4 was used to perform V gene, J gene and CDR3 annotation of TCR sequences. Expanded TCRs were defined as changing significantly between any two time points under a Poisson model with p below 0.0001. TCR abundances were normalised to the total number of TCRs sequenced in each sample and reported as counts per million. MAIT TCRs were defined by TRAV1-2 paired with TRAJ12, TRAJ20 or TRAJ33, and iNKT TCRs by TRAV10 paired with TRAJ18. VDJdb, accessed on 1 November 2021, was searched for TCRs annotated for CMV, EBV and SARS-CoV-2, and TCRs annotated for more than one antigen were excluded. TCRdb redid the processing of the public reads, applying fastp at Q25 and MiXCR, and retained in-frame beta chains. For every CDR3 protein sequence, its rows merge into one entry that carries the most common genes and DNA. TCRdb's processing, not the study's, gives the V and J calls here. Counted in this sample were about 70,000 distinct CDR3 sequences; 5% of them appeared once. The ten most abundant clones make up approximately 7% of the sample.

V is trimmed back by 3 bases and J by 4 bases, and the junction contains 6 bases that no gene match accounts for. Based on the germline V gene, the CDR1 and CDR2 sequences are SGHAT and FQNNGV. The CDR3 runs 15 amino acids, cysteine and phenylalanine included. Only the CDR3 DNA is retained, 45 bases long and in frame from the first base. Overall study results and their limits: VDJdb matching was skewed toward anti-spike CD8 responses and likely underestimated virus-specific expansions by missing private and CD4 specificities.

The V gene is TRBV11-2 and the J gene is TRBJ2-1; 7 central nucleotides agree with TRBD2. The receptor comes from an adult who was a healthcare worker with PCR-confirmed SARS-CoV-2 infection or an uninfected control (not recorded which). Sequenced material: whole blood, taken at baseline. The DNA reads as follows: TGTGCCAGCAGCTTTGGGCTAGCGGATTACAATGAGCAGTTCTTC. Its translation reads: CASSFGLADYNEQFF.